Described below is a single TCR beta chain sequence and its context. The data derive from a study of CD4 T cells in relation to SARS-CoV-2 and coronaviruses. The CDR3 has 14 amino acids. In germline, CDR1 is MNHEY, CDR2 SVGAGI. The J segment lost 2 bases and the V segment lost 6 bases, leaving 4 bases of the junction unmatched. Assay used: immunoSEQ multiplex PCR; TCRdb lists only in-frame clones, some missing. The table shows 30,000 to 45,000 clones, with over 75% occurring only once. Sequencing input: memory CD4+ T cells from PBMCs. This TCR was sampled from an adult with COVID-19. The gene calls are TRBV6-5 and TRBJ2-3; 8 positions agree with TRBD2. This CDR3 reads CASSIAGTTDTQYF. Written as DNA, the CDR3 is TGTGCCAGCAGCATAGCGGGGACCACAGATACGCAGTATTTT.